This T cell receptor (beta chain) came from a study of cytomegalovirus exposure and HLA in healthy donors. Across the whole study: HLA-typed donors contributed approximately 86 million unique TCRs, which were held in an early data release.

13 Jbeta primers and 60 Vbeta primers were used for the PCR. Produced via immunoSEQ multiplex PCR; TCRdb's table is partial and in-frame only. The sample consists of 150,000 to 200,000 clones, just under 80% of them appearing once. From germline, CDR1 is SNHLY and CDR2 FYNNEI. The CDR3 covers 16 residues. The V and J ends lost 6 bases and 4 bases, in that order; junction bases with no gene match: 8. This receptor was taken from a young woman in good health and CMV-seronegative. The sample comprised PBMCs. The rearrangement links TRBV2 to TRBJ2-1; 11 nucleotides align to TRBD2. The CDR3 region is CASRPPGTSGYNEQFF. CDR3 nucleotides: TGTGCCAGCAGACCCCCCGGGACTAGCGGATACAATGAGCAGTTCTTC.